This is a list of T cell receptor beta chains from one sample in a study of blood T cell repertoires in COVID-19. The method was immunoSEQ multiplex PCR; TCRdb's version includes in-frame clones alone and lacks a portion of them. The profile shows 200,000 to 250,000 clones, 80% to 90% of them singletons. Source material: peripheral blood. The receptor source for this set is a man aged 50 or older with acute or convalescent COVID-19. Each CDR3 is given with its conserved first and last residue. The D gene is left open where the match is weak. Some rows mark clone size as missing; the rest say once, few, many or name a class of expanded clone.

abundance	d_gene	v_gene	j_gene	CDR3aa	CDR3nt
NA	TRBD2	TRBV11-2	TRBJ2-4	CASSGAGTSEAKNIQYF	TGTGCCAGCAGCGGAGCCGGGACTAGCGAAGCCAAAAACATTCAGTACTTC
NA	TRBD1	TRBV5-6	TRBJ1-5	CASSSTGTGVDQPQHF	TGTGCCAGCAGCTCAACCGGGACAGGGGTGGATCAGCCCCAGCATTTT
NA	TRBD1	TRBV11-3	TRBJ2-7	CASSFGTGTLYEQYF	TGTGCCAGCAGCTTTGGGACAGGGACCCTCTACGAGCAGTACTTC
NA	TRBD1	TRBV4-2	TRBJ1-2	CASSQDRTGRYGYTF	TGTGCCAGCAGCCAAGACAGGACAGGGAGGTATGGCTACACCTTC
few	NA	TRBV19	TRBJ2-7	CASSTPARGPYEQYF	TGTGCCAGTAGTACACCCGCCAGGGGACCATACGAGCAGTACTTC
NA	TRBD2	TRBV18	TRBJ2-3	CASSPPLAGSDTQYF	TGTGCCAGCTCACCACCGCTAGCGGGATCAGATACGCAGTATTTT
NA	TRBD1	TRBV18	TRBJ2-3	CASSPGTGIDTQYF	TGTGCCAGCTCACCCGGGACAGGGATAGATACGCAGTATTTT
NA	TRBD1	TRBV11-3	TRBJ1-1	CASSPETGKPTEAFF	TGTGCCAGCAGCCCAGAGACAGGGAAACCAACTGAAGCTTTCTTT
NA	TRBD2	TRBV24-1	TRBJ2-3	CATGSGRRADTQYF	TGTGCCACCGGTAGCGGGAGGAGGGCAGATACGCAGTATTTT
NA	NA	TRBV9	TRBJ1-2	CASSVAEGYGYTF	TGTGCCAGCAGCGTAGCGGAGGGATATGGCTACACCTTC
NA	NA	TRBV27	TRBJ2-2	CASSSEADPANTGELFF	TGTGCCAGCAGTTCCGAAGCGGATCCAGCGAACACCGGGGAGCTGTTTTTT
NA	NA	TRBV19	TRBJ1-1	CASSIGAANTEAFF	TGTGCCAGTAGTATTGGGGCGGCGAACACTGAAGCTTTCTTT
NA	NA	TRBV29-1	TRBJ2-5	CSVEARENGETQYF	TGCAGCGTTGAAGCGAGAGAAAACGGAGAGACCCAGTACTTC
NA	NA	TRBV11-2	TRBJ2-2	CASSLWGPGELFF	TGTGCCAGCAGCTTATGGGGGCCCGGGGAGCTGTTTTTT
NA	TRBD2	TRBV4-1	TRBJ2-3	CASSQVPLGLAGGQSTDTQYF	TGCGCCAGCAGCCAAGTGCCTTTGGGGCTAGCGGGGGGGCAGAGCACAGATACGCAGTATTTT
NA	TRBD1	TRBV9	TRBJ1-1	CASNSGQGWNTEAFF	TGTGCCAGCAACAGCGGACAGGGGTGGAACACTGAAGCTTTCTTT
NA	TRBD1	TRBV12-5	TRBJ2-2	CASGYTGGANTGELFF	TGTGCTAGTGGCTACACAGGGGGCGCGAACACCGGGGAGCTGTTTTTT
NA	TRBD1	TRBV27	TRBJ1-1	CASTTTGGSVRAFF	TGTGCCAGCACAACCACAGGGGGTTCCGTGAGAGCTTTCTTT